This T cell receptor beta chain was profiled in a study of blood T cell repertoires in COVID-19. Study background: There were acute and convalescent COVID-19 samples, and they came from the United States, Italy and Spain. Sample material is recorded as cDNA or gDNA derived from T cells, B-cell-depleted T cells, or PBMCs.

Authors' analysis steps: Amplified reference gene primers provided the basis for estimating nucleated cell counts. Measured with immunoSEQ multiplex PCR; TCRdb has only the in-frame clones, and not every one. That table furnishes V, J and clone size, whereas the DNA furnished D and trimming. This sample has about 18,000 clones, with 75% to 90% found just once. V was cut by 1 base and J by 0 bases, with 18 bases left in between. Germline V lookup: CDR1 LGHNT, CDR2 FRNRAP. CDR3 length equals 18 residues. Input material: peripheral blood. The V and J genes are TRBV12-5 and TRBJ1-1; D perhaps matches TRBD1 (5 bases). This TCR was recovered from a man aged 45-60 years with active COVID-19. Here the CDR3 reads CASGLASTGARVNTEAFF. CDR3 DNA sequence: TGTGCTAGTGGTTTGGCCTCTACTGGGGCGAGAGTGAACACTGAAGCTTTCTTT. Together with reference TRBV12-5 and TRBJ1-1, the CDR3 gives the full variable domain: DARVTQTPRHKVTEMGQEVTMRCQPILGHNTVFWYRQTMMQGLELLAYFRNRAPLDDSGMPKDRFSAEMPDATLATLKIQPSEPRDSAVYFCASGLASTGARVNTEAFFGQGTRLTVV.